Following are 19 T cell receptor beta chains from one sample sequenced in a study of PD-L1 blockade in urothelial cancer. Method: immunoSEQ multiplex PCR; TCRdb's copy keeps in-frame clones and lacks some. The sample shows fewer than 55,000 clones, roughly four fifths of them seen only once. Material: PBMCs, obtained around atezolizumab (anti-PD-L1) treatment. All receptors derive from a man aged 65 to 79 with urothelial cancer.

This chain's CDR3 is CASSLDRGPYEQYF. CDR3 DNA sequence: TGCGCCAGCAGCTTGGACAGGGGACCCTACGAGCAGTACTTC. The rearrangement links TRBV5-1 to TRBJ2-7, with 7 bases identical to TRBD1. Per the germline V gene, CDR1 is SGHRS and CDR2 is YFSETQ. CDR3 size: 14 residues. Germline trimming cut 0 bases from V and 2 bases from J; bases unmatched to any gene: 2.

The CDR3 loop is CASSLRDYAEQFF. The CDR3 DNA reads as TGTGCCAGCAGCTTGCGGGACTATGCCGAGCAGTTCTTC. This chain links TRBV5-6 with TRBJ2-1; TRBD2 agrees at 7 bases. V lost 1 base to trimming and J lost 10 bases; unmatched junction nucleotides: 5. The CDR3 totals 13 residues. The V gene's germline CDR1 is SGHDT and CDR2 YYEEEE.

The gene calls are TRBV7-2 and TRBJ2-1; 10 nucleotides agree with TRBD1. The V gene end was trimmed by 1 base and the J gene end by 6 bases; junction bases not matched to a gene: 6. The CDR3 is 16 amino acids. Germline V CDR1 and CDR2: SGHTA, FQGNSA. CDR3 protein: CASSLVGTGAINEQFF. The CDR3 coding sequence is TGTGCCAGCAGCTTAGTAGGGACAGGGGCCATCAATGAGCAGTTCTTC.

This CDR3 is CASSPNGLAIITDTQYF. CDR3 DNA: TGTGCCAGCAGTCCCAACGGACTAGCGATCATCACGGATACGCAGTATTTT. V is TRBV28 and J is TRBJ2-3; TRBD2 matches 9 bases. V shed 5 bases and J 6 bases; nucleotides not matched to a gene: 15. CDR3 length equals 17 residues. Germline CDR1 MDHEN, CDR2 SYDVKM. The variable domain in full, completed from reference TRBV28 and TRBJ2-3, reads DVKVTQSSRYLVKRTGEKVFLECVQDMDHENMFWYRQDPGLGLRLIYFSYDVKMKEKGDIPEGYSVSREKKERFSLILESASTNQTSMYLCASSPNGLAIITDTQYFGPGTRLTVL.

The chain has TRBV7-2 and TRBJ1-6; D is ambiguous. The CDR3 loop spans 14 amino acids. V lost 0 bases to trimming and J lost 6 bases, with 6 bases between them. Germline V CDR1 and CDR2: SGHTA, FQGNSA. The CDR3 bases are TGTGCCAGCAGCTTAGCACCGCGTAATTCACCCCTCCACTTT. Its translation: CASSLAPRNSPLHF.

The chain uses TRBV2 and TRBJ1-2, with TRBD1 matching over 9 bases. The V gene end was trimmed by 6 bases and the J gene end by 8 bases; junction bases not matched to a gene: 10. The CDR3 contains 14 residues. Germline values: CDR1 SNHLY, CDR2 FYNNEI. CDR3 in amino acids: CASSRDRESVGYTF. In DNA form, the CDR3 reads TGTGCCAGCAGCCGGGACAGGGAATCGGTGGGCTACACCTTC.

This clone was counted once. The chain has TRBV28 and TRBJ2-1; no reliable D call. Per germline, CDR1 MDHEN and CDR2 SYDVKM. Trimming left V 4 bases short and J 2 bases short, with 15 bases between. The length of the CDR3 is 16 residues. The CDR3 sequence is CASSSPSSGAYNEQFF. CDR3 nucleotides: TGTGCCAGCAGTTCCCCGAGCTCAGGTGCCTACAATGAGCAGTTCTTC.

CDR3 residues: CASSQDVRGITEAFF. The CDR3 bases are TGCGCCAGCAGCCAAGATGTACGGGGTATTACTGAAGCTTTCTTT. This chain connects TRBV4-1 to TRBJ1-1, with D unresolved. Trimming took off 0 bases at V and 5 bases at J, with 13 bases between the two ends. CDR3 length: 15 amino acids. The germline V gene encodes CDR1 MGHRA and CDR2 YSYEKL.

V gene TRBV9 combines with J gene TRBJ2-7; no reliable D call. The CDR3 consists of 16 residues. With 0 bases removed from V and 0 bases from J, the gap between germline ends came to 13 bases. Germline values: CDR1 SGDLS, CDR2 YYNGEE. This CDR3 reads CASSVVTRHVSYEQYF. Written as DNA, the CDR3 is TGTGCCAGCAGCGTAGTGACACGACATGTCTCCTACGAGCAGTACTTC.

The V call is TRBV7-2, the J call TRBJ1-2; 10 bases align to TRBD1. The CDR3 runs to 12 residues. With 4 bases clipped from V and 8 bases from J, the junction kept 1 base outside the gene matches. CDR1 is SGHTA and CDR2 is FQGNSA in the germline V gene. CDR3: CASSWTGGGYTF. DNA for the CDR3: TGTGCCAGCAGCTGGACAGGGGGAGGCTACACCTTC.

The gene calls are TRBV7-2 and TRBJ2-1; 7 nucleotides match TRBD2. V lost 6 bases, J lost 1 base, and 3 bases stayed unmatched. The CDR3 consists of 14 residues. Germline V CDR1 and CDR2: SGHTA, FQGNSA. The CDR3 loop is CASRERDSYNEQFF. CDR3 DNA: TGTGCCAGCAGGGAGCGGGATTCCTACAATGAGCAGTTCTTC.

This chain joins TRBV18 and TRBJ1-1; D possibly corresponds to TRBD1 (6 bases). This CDR3 has 15 residues. V was shortened by 6 bases and J by 4 bases, with 18 bases between the two germline ends. The germline gives CDR1 KGHSH, CDR2 LQKENI. The CDR3 DNA follows: TGTGCCAGCTCCCCGACGACAGGCAGGGCCACTGAAGCTTTCTTT. Translated, it gives CASSPTTGRATEAFF.

The chain uses TRBV27 and TRBJ2-1, with a weak D call TRBD2 (5 bases). V was pared by 7 bases and J by 7 bases, with 8 bases between. CDR3 length: 11 amino acids. Germline loops: CDR1 MNHEY, CDR2 SMNVEV (reference sequence). CDR3 loop: CASKVANEQFF. DNA of the CDR3: TGTGCCAGCAAGGTAGCGAATGAGCAGTTCTTC.

The CDR3 bases are TGCGCCAGCAGCTTGGTCGTGACAGGGGAGCACGAGCAGTACTTC. Its translation: CASSLVVTGEHEQYF. The chain has TRBV5-1 and TRBJ2-7; 8 nucleotides match TRBD1. The CDR3 consists of 15 residues. The germline V gene encodes CDR1 SGHRS and CDR2 YFSETQ. V lost 0 bases to trimming and J lost 5 bases; unmatched junction nucleotides: 7.

This chain joins TRBV30 and TRBJ1-4; 7 bases map to TRBD1. Germline V gene data show CDR1 as GTSNPN and CDR2 as SVGIG (reference sequence). Trimming removed 2 bases from V and 8 bases from J; junction bases left unmatched: 5. The length of the CDR3 is 13 residues. The CDR3 bases are TGTGCCTGGAGTCAGGGGGTGACAGAAAAACTGTTTTTT. It is translated as CAWSQGVTEKLFF. Drawing the rest from reference TRBV30 and TRBJ1-4, the complete variable domain is SQTIHQWPATLVQPVGSPLSLECTVEGTSNPNLYWYRQAAGRGLQLLFYSVGIGQISSEVPQNLSASRPQDRQFILSSKKLLLSDSGFYLCAWSQGVTEKLFFGSGTQLSVL.

This chain connects TRBV12-5 to TRBJ2-1; 7 nucleotides match TRBD1. With V trimmed by 7 bases and J by 7 bases, 7 bases remained unmatched. Germline-derived CDR1 and CDR2 are LGHNT and FRNRAP. The CDR3 runs to 13 residues. CDR3 sequence reads: CASAPNRGNEQFF. The DNA of the CDR3 is TGTGCTAGTGCCCCGAACAGGGGAAATGAGCAGTTCTTC.

The chain carries TRBV6-5 and TRBJ1-2; 7 bases are shared with TRBD1. CDR1 is MNHEY, CDR2 SVGAGI, per germline. Unmatched junction bases numbered 4, after V lost 5 bases and J lost 4 bases. CDR3 length equals 13 residues. CDR3 nucleotides: TGTGCCAGCAGTCCGACAGGGACCTATGGCTACACCTTC. This codes for CASSPTGTYGYTF.

The chain combines TRBV5-4 with TRBJ1-1, with D uncertain. CDR3 size: 14 residues. Trimming pared 4 bases from V and 3 bases from J, leaving 13 bases between. Germline CDR1 is SGHNT and CDR2 is YYREEE (reference sequence). The CDR3 is CASSPLGRDTEAFF. CDR3 nucleotide sequence: TGTGCCAGCAGCCCCTTGGGGAGGGACACTGAAGCTTTCTTT.

The chain links TRBV19 to TRBJ2-3; 11 bases align to TRBD2. Per germline, CDR1 LNHDA and CDR2 SQIVND (reference sequence). V shed 4 bases and J 4 bases; nucleotides not matched to a gene: 7. The CDR3 covers 16 residues. This CDR3 is CASSTTSSGRPDTQYF. DNA for the CDR3: TGTGCCAGTAGTACCACCTCTAGCGGGAGGCCAGATACGCAGTATTTT.